This entry lists 15 T cell receptor beta chains sequenced from one sample in a study of tumor-infiltrating lymphocytes in oesophageal squamous cell carcinoma. TCRdb ran MiXCR on the PCR reads and lists one entry per CDR3 protein. The repertoire holds around 20,000 distinct CDR3 sequences, with around 39% as singletons. The sample was esophageal tumor tissue. These receptors all stem from a male donor with esophageal squamous cell carcinoma.

The table lists this clonotype with many counts. The chain recombines TRBV7-9 with TRBJ2-5; D is perhaps TRBD1 (6 bases). This CDR3 is 13 amino acids long. CDR1 and CDR2 from the germline V gene are SEHNR and FQNEAQ (reference sequence). The V gene lost 5 bases and the J gene lost 3 bases, with 10 bases spanning the gap. The CDR3, as DNA: TGTGCCAGCAGCCAAACAGGGAAAGAGACCCAGTACTTC. Translation gives CASSQTGKETQYF. Based on the CDR3 plus reference TRBV7-9 and TRBJ2-5, the full variable domain is DTGVSQNPRHKITKRGQNVTFRCDPISEHNRLYWYRQTLGQGPEFLTYFQNEAQLEKSRLLSDRFSAERPKGSFSTLEIQRTEQGDSAMYLCASSQTGKETQYFGPGTRLLVL.

A single count supports this clonotype. This CDR3 is missing its conserved last phenylalanine or tryptophan, likely due to a read error. The DNA is omitted, as the CDR3 cannot be located on it reliably, and the CDR3 follows TCRdb's listing. The chain employs TRBV6-1 and TRBJ2-7. Germline CDR1 is MNHNS and CDR2 is SASEGT. Ends included, the CDR3 has 15 residues. The CDR3 reads CASRIDGNYGYTFGS.

This clonotype was detected only a few times. This may arise from a read error, as a much more abundant clone is one base away. The chain joins TRBV6-1 to TRBJ2-7; possibly TRBD1 for D (6 bases). Germline values: CDR1 MNHNS, CDR2 SASEGT. The CDR3 length is 13 residues. The CDR3 DNA sequence: TGTGCGACCCGGACAGACGATTACAATGAGCAGTACTTC. Protein: CATRTDDYNEQYF.

This clonotype turned up a few times. The rearrangement links TRBV27 to TRBJ2-1, with TRBD1 as a possible D gene (6 bases). The J call may be in error: the DNA end matches TRBJ2-7 better. The germline V gene encodes CDR1 MNHEY and CDR2 SMNVEV (reference sequence). CDR3 length: 14 amino acids. In DNA, the CDR3 is TGTGCCAGCAGTTCAGGGACAATCTCCTACGAGCAGTACTTC. Its protein is CASSSGTISYEQYF.

CDR3 in DNA: TGTGCCAGCAGCTTAGCCACTAGCATAAATGAGCAGTTCTTC. It encodes CASSLATSINEQFF. This chain connects TRBV7-2 to TRBJ2-5; perhaps TRBD2 as D (6 bases). The J call may be mistaken, given a closer DNA end match to TRBJ2-1. The CDR3 spans 14 residues. Looked up from germline, CDR1 is SGHTA and CDR2 is FQGNSA.

This clonotype was counted at least ten times. This chain joins TRBV28 and TRBJ2-1, with D uncertain. Deletions cut 4 bases from V and 7 bases from J, with 8 bases between. This CDR3 has 12 amino acids. Germline CDR1 reads MDHEN; CDR2 reads SYDVKM. The CDR3 reads CASSYLRNEQFF. DNA for the CDR3: TGTGCCAGCAGTTACCTGCGGAATGAGCAGTTCTTC. The entire variable domain, with the rest obtained from reference TRBV28 and TRBJ2-1, is as follows: DVKVTQSSRYLVKRTGEKVFLECVQDMDHENMFWYRQDPGLGLRLIYFSYDVKMKEKGDIPEGYSVSREKKERFSLILESASTNQTSMYLCASSYLRNEQFFGPGTRLTVL.

Concerning this clonotype itself: As the CDR3 is not closed by the conserved phenylalanine or tryptophan, this likely results from a read error. Because the CDR3's place on the DNA is in doubt, the DNA is left out and the CDR3 is given as listed by TCRdb. V gene TRBV12-3 or TRBV12-4 combines with J gene TRBJ2-7; the table names TRBD1, a call not compared with the DNA. The CDR3 comprises 17 residues, both ends counted. CDR3 residues: CASSFRNRGVYGYTFGS.

The rearrangement joins TRBV7-2 to TRBJ1-5; D unresolved. From germline, CDR1 is SGHTA and CDR2 FQGNSA. The CDR3 is made up of 14 amino acids. The V and J ends lost 1 base and 2 bases respectively, with 6 bases between them. This CDR3 is CASSLVWGNQPQHF. In DNA form, the CDR3 reads TGTGCCAGCAGCTTAGTGTGGGGCAATCAGCCCCAGCATTTT.

The chain has TRBV6-1 and TRBJ1-2; D unclear. Germline values: CDR1 MNHNS, CDR2 SASEGT. Trimming pared 0 bases from V and 8 bases from J, leaving 10 bases between. The CDR3 runs 13 residues. The CDR3 is CASSEARQSGYTF. The CDR3 region has the DNA TGTGCCAGCAGTGAAGCCCGTCAGAGCGGCTACACCTTC.

The genes are TRBV7-3 and TRBJ2-3, with 9 nucleotides matching TRBD2. CDR1 and CDR2 (germline): SGHTA, FQGTGA. The CDR3 consists of 15 residues. Trimming took 5 bases from V and 2 from J; bases not matched to a gene: 5. As DNA, the CDR3 is TGTGCCAGCAGCCCTAGCGGGACGAACACAGATACGCAGTATTTT. Protein: CASSPSGTNTDTQYF.

Ten or more counts support this clonotype. This chain joins TRBV7-2 and TRBJ2-2; the match to TRBD2 covers 10 bases. The germline CDR1 and CDR2 sequences are SGHTA and FQGNSA. The CDR3 spans 15 residues. V trimming: 5 bases; J trimming: 4 bases; junction bases outside the gene matches: 4. CDR3 DNA: TGTGCCAGCAGCGGCAGACTAGCGGGCACCGGGGAGCTGTTTTTT. Translated: CASSGRLAGTGELFF. Filled out from reference TRBV7-2 and TRBJ2-2, the complete variable domain reads GAGVSQSPSNKVTEKGKDVELRCDPISGHTALYWYRQSLGQGLEFLIYFQGNSAPDKSGLPSDRFSAERTGGSVSTLTIQRTQQEDSAVYLCASSGRLAGTGELFFGEGSRLTVL.

This rearrangement joins TRBV27 to TRBJ2-1; the match to TRBD2 covers 13 bases. Germline V gene data show CDR1 as MNHEY and CDR2 as SMNVEV (reference sequence). After removal of 4 bases from V and 7 bases from J, the junction contained 7 bases not matched to a gene. This CDR3 spans 16 amino acids. The CDR3 DNA reads TGTGCCAGCAGTTACCTGACTAGCGGGAGGCGGAATGAGCAGTTCTTC. Its translation is CASSYLTSGRRNEQFF.

This clonotype was observed many times. The V gene is TRBV28, the J gene TRBJ1-5, with 8 bases lining up with TRBD1. With 4 bases clipped from V and 5 bases from J, the junction kept 7 bases outside the gene matches. This CDR3 comprises 15 residues. The germline V gene has CDR1 MDHEN and CDR2 SYDVKM. CDR3 sequence reads: CASSSGGLVDQPQHF. The CDR3 nucleotides are TGTGCCAGCAGTTCAGGGGGCCTGGTCGATCAGCCCCAGCATTTT.

This clonotype was counted at least ten times. A clone one base away is much larger, so this may be a read error. CDR3: CASSLVTSPYNEQYF. DNA of the CDR3: TGTGCCAGCAGCTTAGTGACTAGTCCCTACAATGAGCAGTACTTC. J is TRBJ2-1 and V is TRBV7-8; TRBD2 is a possible D gene (6 bases). Near its end, the DNA agrees better with TRBJ2-7, so the J call may be wrong. Germline CDR1 SGHVS, CDR2 FQNEAQ. The CDR3 covers 15 residues.

This clonotype was recorded at least ten times. The V and J genes are TRBV10-3 and TRBJ2-5; 14 bases align to TRBD2. The V segment lost 10 bases and the J segment 11 bases; nucleotides outside the gene matches: 12. The CDR3 covers 14 residues. Per germline, CDR1 ENHRY and CDR2 SYGVKD. The CDR3 is CATEGTSGGDEQYF. The CDR3 region has the DNA TGTGCCACAGAAGGGACTAGCGGGGGAGATGAGCAGTACTTC.